The source of this TCR beta chain is a study of shared clonotypes between healthy human individuals. Genomic DNA from each subset was divided evenly over several immunoSEQ plates. Method: immunoSEQ multiplex PCR; TCRdb's copy keeps in-frame clones and lacks some. This repertoire shows about 680,000 clones, over 65% found once; its top ten account for approximately 1.8%. Trimming cost V 6 bases and J 0 bases, with 9 bases left between them. This CDR3 is 14 amino acids long. Germline V gives CDR1 MDHEN, CDR2 SYDVKM. Sequenced input: memory CD4+ T cells sorted from blood. Subset noted: CD45RA-negative fraction. The sequence derives from a woman aged 30 to 39 in good health. The chain couples TRBV28 to TRBJ1-5; D remains ambiguous. This CDR3 reads CASRTVYSNQPQHF. The DNA of the CDR3 is TGTGCCAGCAGAACAGTCTATAGCAATCAGCCCCAGCATTTT.